The 16 T cell receptor beta chains reported below all come from one sample, sequenced in a study of beta chain features in type 1 diabetes. Whole-study results and caveats: Shortening that was moderate but significant affected the TCRB CDR3s of Type 1 diabetes patients in all four CD4+ subsets.

These receptors lack a known antigen. Investigators reverse transcribed all isolated RNA, so they sequenced expressed TCRB transcripts. Using immunoSEQ multiplex PCR, the repertoire was profiled, and TCRdb retains in-frame clones only, with some absent. The data hold over 650,000 clones, with roughly an eighth observed a single time. The material sequenced was naive CD4+ T cells from blood. The receptors derive from a man aged 18 to 29 with type 1 diabetes.

The CDR3 DNA reads TGTGCCTGGAGTGTAGGGGGCCCGGGCGAGCAGTACTTC. This codes for CAWSVGGPGEQYF. This chain connects TRBV30 to TRBJ2-7, with 7 bases identical to TRBD1. Germline CDR1 GTSNPN, CDR2 SVGIG (reference sequence). The CDR3 runs to 13 residues. With V trimmed by 0 bases and J by 6 bases, 5 bases remained unmatched.

This rearrangement joins TRBV4-1 to TRBJ1-2, with D unclear. The germline gives CDR1 MGHRA, CDR2 YSYEKL. This CDR3 has 14 residues. Trimming stripped 0 bases from V and 9 bases from J, with 14 bases between. The CDR3 is CASSQDFFSLRYTF. In DNA, the CDR3 is TGCGCCAGCAGCCAAGACTTCTTTTCCCTGCGCTACACCTTC.

V gene TRBV5-4 combines with J gene TRBJ1-1; D possibly corresponds to TRBD1 (6 bases). The CDR3 consists of 12 residues. V was trimmed by 2 bases and J by 9 bases, leaving 11 bases between them. CDR1 SGHNT and CDR2 YYREEE come from the germline V gene (reference sequence). CDR3 protein: CASSLQGSKAFF. In DNA form, the CDR3 reads TGTGCCAGCAGCTTACAGGGATCGAAAGCTTTCTTT.

This clone appeared a few times. The J gene is TRBJ2-1, the V gene TRBV11-2; a possible D gene is TRBD2 (6 bases). Deletions cut 5 bases from V and 4 bases from J, with 27 bases between. CDR3 length: 19 amino acids. CDR1 is SGHAT and CDR2 is FQNNGV in the germline V gene. CDR3 in amino acids: CASSHGLTGRPIDYNEQFF. The CDR3 bases are TGTGCCAGCAGCCACGGGCTCACTGGGAGGCCCATCGATTACAATGAGCAGTTCTTC.

This clone was seen a handful of times. The chain uses TRBV28 and TRBJ2-3; D call uncertain. Germline CDR1 and CDR2: MDHEN and SYDVKM. The CDR3 is made up of 12 amino acids. V was clipped by 6 bases and J by 6 bases, with 10 bases between them. CDR3 loop: CASSPLRDTQYF. The CDR3 DNA reads TGTGCCAGCAGCCCCCTTCGGGATACGCAGTATTTT.

This clone was found a few times. This chain joins TRBV19 and TRBJ1-5, with 7 bases identical to TRBD1. The CDR3 covers 17 residues. The V segment lost 7 bases and the J segment 6 bases; nucleotides outside the gene matches: 18. Germline values: CDR1 LNHDA, CDR2 SQIVND (reference sequence). As DNA, the CDR3 is TGTGCCAGTAAAGAGGGGGACAGTCCGGTTTTTGTTCAGCCCCAGCATTTT. Its translation: CASKEGDSPVFVQPQHF.

The chain uses TRBV6-5 and TRBJ2-7, with TRBD2 identical over 7 bases. The V gene end was trimmed by 0 bases and the J gene end by 2 bases; junction bases not matched to a gene: 4. Germline-derived CDR1 and CDR2 are MNHEY and SVGAGI. This CDR3 spans 15 amino acids. For the CDR3, the DNA is TGTGCCAGCAGTTACTCCGCGGGAGTGGCCTACGAGCAGTACTTC. This translates into CASSYSAGVAYEQYF.

This clone was counted only a few times. The chain combines TRBV12-5 with TRBJ2-5; possible D gene TRBD1, 5 bases. Trimming shortened V by 4 bases and J by 5 bases, and 14 bases separated the two germline ends. The CDR3 totals 14 residues. Germline assignment: CDR1 LGHNT and CDR2 FRNRAP. The chain's CDR3 is CASGSGNPWETQYF. In DNA form, the CDR3 reads TGTGCTAGTGGTTCAGGGAACCCCTGGGAGACCCAGTACTTC. Together with reference TRBV12-5 and TRBJ2-5, the CDR3 gives the full variable domain: DARVTQTPRHKVTEMGQEVTMRCQPILGHNTVFWYRQTMMQGLELLAYFRNRAPLDDSGMPKDRFSAEMPDATLATLKIQPSEPRDSAVYFCASGSGNPWETQYFGPGTRLLVL.

This clone was seen more than once but under ten times. The genes are TRBV28 and TRBJ1-2; the D gene is possibly TRBD1 (5 bases). CDR1 is MDHEN and CDR2 is SYDVKM in the germline V gene. V lost 5 bases to trimming and J lost 5 bases, with 15 bases between them. The CDR3 extends over 14 amino acids. The CDR3 is CASSGPQGRYGYTF. The CDR3 nucleotides read TGTGCCAGCAGTGGCCCCCAGGGTCGGTATGGCTACACCTTC.

V is TRBV28 and J is TRBJ1-5; 7 bases are a match to TRBD1. The junction had 3 bases not matched to a gene; V was cut back by 4 bases and J by 0 bases. Germline V gene sequence: CDR1 MDHEN, CDR2 SYDVKM. This CDR3 is built from 15 residues. In nucleotides, the CDR3 is TGTGCCAGCAGTTCTTGGACAGGTAGCAATCAGCCCCAGCATTTT. It yields the protein CASSSWTGSNQPQHF.

V gene TRBV7-3 combines with J gene TRBJ1-5; possibly TRBD1 for D (5 bases). V shed 5 bases and J shed 2 bases, with 22 bases lying between them. The CDR3 consists of 18 residues. The germline V gene has CDR1 SGHTA and CDR2 FQGTGA. DNA for the CDR3: TGTGCCAGCAGCCGGTTTAGGGACCCATGGGGCGGCAATCAGCCCCAGCATTTT. Its protein is CASSRFRDPWGGNQPQHF.

Only one count was recorded for this clone. This chain links TRBV2 with TRBJ2-2; D is tentatively TRBD1 or TRBD2 (5 bases each). In germline, CDR1 is SNHLY, CDR2 FYNNEI. Trimming shortened V by 11 bases and J by 5 bases, and 18 bases separated the two germline ends. This CDR3 has 14 amino acids. DNA of the CDR3: TGTGCCGGCCGTGGGGGAACTACGACCGGGGAGCTGTTTTTT. It yields the protein CAGRGGTTTGELFF. The variable domain in full, with the rest retrieved from reference TRBV2 and TRBJ2-2, is EPEVTQTPSHQVTQMGQEVILRCVPISNHLYFYWYRQILGQKVEFLVSFYNNEISEKSEIFDDQFSVERPDGSNFTLKIRSTKLEDSAMYFCAGRGGTTTGELFFGEGSRLTVL.

V usage is TRBV27 and J usage is TRBJ1-5; weak D call: TRBD1 (5 bases). The CDR3 totals 16 residues. Trimming shortened V by 2 bases and J by 2 bases, and 13 bases separated the two germline ends. Germline V gene sequence: CDR1 MNHEY, CDR2 SMNVEV (reference sequence). Here the CDR3 reads CASSLRGARGNQPQHF. DNA of the CDR3: TGTGCCAGCAGTTTAAGGGGAGCTCGAGGCAATCAGCCCCAGCATTTT.

The genes are TRBV15 and TRBJ2-1; D uncertain. CDR3 size: 15 residues. Germline CDR1 LNHNV, CDR2 YYDKDF (reference sequence). The V gene lost 0 bases and the J gene lost 1 base, with 7 bases spanning the gap. The CDR3 region is CATSRDGDSYNEQFF. The DNA for the CDR3 is TGTGCCACCAGCAGAGACGGCGATTCCTACAATGAGCAGTTCTTC.

This clone came up a few times. The chain uses TRBV28 and TRBJ1-2; D perhaps matches TRBD1 (5 bases). Germline CDR1 and CDR2: MDHEN and SYDVKM. The length of the CDR3 is 13 residues. With 2 bases removed from V and 8 bases from J, the gap between germline ends came to 12 bases. In nucleotides, the CDR3 is TGTGCCAGCAGTTTAAACCCAGGGCAAGGCTACACCTTC. Translation: CASSLNPGQGYTF.

The chain employs TRBV4-1 and TRBJ2-1, with 8 positions matching TRBD1. The length of the CDR3 is 14 residues. Trimming cost V 4 bases and J 9 bases; bases outside gene matches: 8. The germline CDR1 and CDR2 sequences are MGHRA and YSYEKL. The CDR3 DNA follows: TGCGCCAGCAGCCTTCCCGGGACAGGCTCTGAGCAGTTCTTC. Translating it yields CASSLPGTGSEQFF.